The clone carrying this T cell receptor (beta chain) was counted once. Germline V lookup: CDR1 SGDLS, CDR2 YYNGEE. CDR3 length: 19 amino acids. Germline trimming cut 0 bases from V and 4 bases from J; bases unmatched to any gene: 10. These data originate in a study of response to subunit inactivated influenza vaccine. TCRdb passed the RT-PCR reads through MiXCR, listing each CDR3 protein once. The repertoire includes just under 550,000 distinct CDR3 sequences, under 30% of them detected once, and about 3% sits in the top ten. These data are also associated with another study on T cells expressing NK-cell markers. That study reports: UMIs accompanied the 5'RACE template switching by which TCR beta cDNA was made. From sorted CD3+CD56+NKG2C+, CD3+CD56+NKG2C- and CD3+CD56-NKG2C+ T cells came the TCR beta repertoires. NKG2C+ dominant clonotype frequencies in a handful of donors were roughly 1.0-7.5% of CD8+ T cells. There were a few donors in whom these clonotypes also led the CD3+CD56-NKG2C+ fraction. HCMV specificity of the expanded NKG2C+ T cell clones was not established.

The chain combines TRBV9 with TRBJ2-3; 14 bases are a match to TRBD2. Source: CD4+ T cells sorted from PBMCs, taken 11 to 12 days after vaccination. This receptor was identified in a man between 50 and 59 years old who received an inactivated influenza vaccine. The CDR3 loop is CASSVAPGTSGRMADTQYF. DNA of the CDR3: TGTGCCAGCAGCGTAGCCCCCGGGACTAGCGGGAGAATGGCAGATACGCAGTATTTT. The full variable domain, with the rest looked up from reference TRBV9 and TRBJ2-3, is DSGVTQTPKHLITATGQRVTLRCSPRSGDLSVYWYQQSLDQGLQFLIQYYNGEERAKGNILERFSAQQFPDLHSELNLSSLELGDSALYFCASSVAPGTSGRMADTQYFGPGTRLTVL.